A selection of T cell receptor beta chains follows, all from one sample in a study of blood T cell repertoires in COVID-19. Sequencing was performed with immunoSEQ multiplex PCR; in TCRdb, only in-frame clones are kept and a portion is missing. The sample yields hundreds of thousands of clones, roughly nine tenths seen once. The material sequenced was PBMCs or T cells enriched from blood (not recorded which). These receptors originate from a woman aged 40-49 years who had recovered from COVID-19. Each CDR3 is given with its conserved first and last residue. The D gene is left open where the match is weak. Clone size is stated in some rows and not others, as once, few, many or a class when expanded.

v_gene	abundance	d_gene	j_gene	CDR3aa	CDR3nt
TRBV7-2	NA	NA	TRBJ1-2	CASSLSSQGGSGGYTF	TGTGCCAGCAGCTTAAGCTCCCAGGGAGGATCGGGTGGCTACACCTTC
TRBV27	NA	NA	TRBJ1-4	CASTPPPQGPPAKLFF	TGTGCCAGCACCCCCCCGCCCCAGGGGCCCCCCGCGAAACTGTTTTTT
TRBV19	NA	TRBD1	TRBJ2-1	CASSNRDSSYNEQFF	TGTGCCAGTAGCAACCGGGACAGCTCCTACAATGAGCAGTTCTTC
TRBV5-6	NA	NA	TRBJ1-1	CASSLNLGNLNTEAFF	TGTGCCAGCAGCTTGAATCTAGGCAACCTGAACACTGAAGCTTTCTTT
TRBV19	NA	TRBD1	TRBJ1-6	CASSIAAGGNSPLHF	TGTGCCAGTAGTATTGCGGCAGGGGGAAATTCACCCCTCCACTTT
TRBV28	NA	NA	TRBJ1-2	CASSFRGRLEMWGYTF	TGTGCCAGCAGTTTCAGGGGACGCTTGGAGATGTGGGGCTACACCTTC
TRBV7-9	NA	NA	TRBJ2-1	CASSLIRGANEQFF	TGTGCCAGCAGCCTTATTCGGGGGGCTAATGAGCAGTTCTTC
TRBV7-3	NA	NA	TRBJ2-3	CASSLATDTQYF	TGTGCCAGCAGCTTAGCGACAGATACGCAGTATTTT
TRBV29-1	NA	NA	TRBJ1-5	CSVLGQPNQPQHF	TGCAGCGTTCTTGGACAGCCAAATCAGCCCCAGCATTTT
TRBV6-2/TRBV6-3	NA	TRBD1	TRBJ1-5	CASSYSAGGIQPQHF	TGTGCCAGCAGTTACTCGGCAGGGGGCATTCAGCCCCAGCATTTT
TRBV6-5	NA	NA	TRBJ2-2	CASSFEGRSTGELFF	TGTGCCAGCAGTTTTGAGGGCCGATCCACCGGGGAGCTGTTTTTT
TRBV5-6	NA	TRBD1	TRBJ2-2	CASSGDREEDGELFF	TGTGCCAGCAGCGGGGACAGGGAAGAAGACGGGGAGCTGTTTTTT
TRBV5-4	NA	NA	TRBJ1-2	CASSLGAGTSGYTF	TGTGCCAGCAGCTTGGGAGCAGGGACTTCTGGCTACACCTTC
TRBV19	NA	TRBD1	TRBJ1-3	CASSRYGQGPSGNTIYF	TGTGCCAGTAGTAGATATGGACAGGGACCCTCTGGAAACACCATATATTTT
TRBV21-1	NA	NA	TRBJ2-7	CASSMGETPPQYF	TGTGCCAGCAGCATGGGAGAAACTCCTCCCCAGTACTTC
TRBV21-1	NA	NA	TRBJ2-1	CASSKGVKTASGTRYNEQFF	TGTGCCAGCAGCAAAGGAGTAAAAACGGCTAGCGGAACCCGTTACAATGAGCAGTTCTTC
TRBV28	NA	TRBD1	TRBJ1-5	CASSPDRARPQHF	TGTGCCAGCAGTCCTGACAGGGCGAGGCCCCAGCATTTT
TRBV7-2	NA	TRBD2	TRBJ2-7	CASSLARGLVGYEQYF	TGTGCCAGCAGCTTAGCGAGGGGACTAGTGGGGTACGAGCAGTACTTC
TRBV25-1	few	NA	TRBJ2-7	CASSGLHSYEQYF	TGTGCCAGTTCAGGGCTGCATTCCTACGAGCAGTACTTC
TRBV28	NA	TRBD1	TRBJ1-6	CASSRRDRDNSPLHF	TGTGCCAGCAGTAGACGGGACAGGGATAATTCACCCCTCCACTTT
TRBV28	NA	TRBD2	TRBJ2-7	CASSGLAAPTGEQYF	TGTGCCAGCAGTGGACTAGCCGCCCCGACGGGTGAGCAGTACTTC
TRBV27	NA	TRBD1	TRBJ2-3	CASSPRGQGYDTQYF	TGTGCCAGCAGTCCAAGGGGACAGGGTTACGATACGCAGTATTTT
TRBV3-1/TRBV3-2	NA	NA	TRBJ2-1	CASSPRQAPSSYNEQFF	TGTGCCAGCAGCCCCCGGCAAGCCCCTAGCTCCTACAATGAGCAGTTCTTC
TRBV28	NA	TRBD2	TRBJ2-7	CASSFYPSAGDYEQYF	TGTGCCAGCAGTTTTTACCCCTCTGCGGGAGACTACGAGCAGTACTTC
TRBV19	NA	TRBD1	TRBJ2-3	CASRGTGSRVSSAQYF	TGTGCCAGTAGGGGGACAGGGTCGCGTGTAAGTTCTGCGCAGTATTTT
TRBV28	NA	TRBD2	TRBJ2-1	CASSFLAGTKNEQFF	TGTGCCAGCAGTTTTCTAGCGGGAACTAAGAATGAGCAGTTCTTC
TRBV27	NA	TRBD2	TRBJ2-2	CASSPLLTSSNTGELFF	TGTGCCAGCAGCCCACTTTTGACTAGCTCAAACACCGGGGAGCTGTTTTTT
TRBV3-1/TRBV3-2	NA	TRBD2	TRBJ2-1	CASSLGGARSNEQFF	TGTGCCAGCAGCCTCGGGGGGGCTAGGAGCAATGAGCAGTTCTTC
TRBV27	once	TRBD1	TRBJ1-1	CASSLYPPSRGRLNTEAFF	TGTGCCAGCAGTTTATATCCCCCAAGCAGGGGGCGACTGAACACTGAAGCTTTCTTT
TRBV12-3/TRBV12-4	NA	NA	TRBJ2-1	CASSLDREQFF	TGTGCCAGCAGTTTAGACCGGGAGCAGTTCTTC
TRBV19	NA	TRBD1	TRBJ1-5	CASKAADRGIGQPQHF	TGTGCCAGTAAAGCAGCGGACAGGGGCATAGGTCAGCCCCAGCATTTT
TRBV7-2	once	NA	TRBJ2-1	CASSLSSGRDEQFF	TGTGCCAGCAGCTTATCCAGCGGGCGCGATGAGCAGTTCTTC
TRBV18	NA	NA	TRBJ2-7	CASSTTGLDYEQYF	TGTGCCAGCTCAACAACAGGGTTGGACTACGAGCAGTACTTC
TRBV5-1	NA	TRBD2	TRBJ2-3	CASSLEGLAGADTQYF	TGCGCCAGCAGCCTGGAGGGACTAGCGGGAGCAGATACGCAGTATTTT
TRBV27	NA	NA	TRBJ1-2	CASSLSGDYGYTF	TGTGCCAGCAGTTTATCGGGAGACTATGGCTACACCTTC
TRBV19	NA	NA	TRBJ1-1	CASSTAGGVNTEAFF	TGTGCCAGTAGTACTGCGGGGGGCGTGAACACTGAAGCTTTCTTT
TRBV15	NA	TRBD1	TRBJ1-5	CATSSTGDVSQPQHF	TGTGCCACCAGCAGCACAGGGGATGTCAGTCAGCCCCAGCATTTT
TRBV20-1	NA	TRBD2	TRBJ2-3	CSARGVGTQYF	TGCAGTGCTCGGGGGGTTGGGACGCAGTATTTT
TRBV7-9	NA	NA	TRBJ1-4	CASSGGLEKLFF	TGTGCCAGCAGCGGGGGGTTGGAAAAACTGTTTTTT
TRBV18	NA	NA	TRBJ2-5	CASSQYQETQYF	TGTGCCAGCTCCCAGTACCAAGAGACCCAGTACTTC